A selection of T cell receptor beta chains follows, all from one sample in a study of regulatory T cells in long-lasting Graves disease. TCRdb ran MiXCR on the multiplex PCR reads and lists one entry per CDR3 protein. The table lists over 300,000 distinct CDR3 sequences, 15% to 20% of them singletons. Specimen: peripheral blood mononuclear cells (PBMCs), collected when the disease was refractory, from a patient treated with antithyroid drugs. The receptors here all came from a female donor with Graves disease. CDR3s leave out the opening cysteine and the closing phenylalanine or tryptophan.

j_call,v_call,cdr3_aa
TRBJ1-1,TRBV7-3,ASSPPGPQWGTEAF
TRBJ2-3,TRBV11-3,ASSLQGLAVQDTQY
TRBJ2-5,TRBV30,AWSVNNQETQY
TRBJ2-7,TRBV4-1,ASSPLQGARYEQY
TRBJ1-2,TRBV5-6,ASSAGTVYGYT
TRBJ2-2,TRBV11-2,ASSLFGGGLF
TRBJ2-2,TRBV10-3,AIRASTSGRGGAGELF
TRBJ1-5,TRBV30,AWSVQGVRPQH
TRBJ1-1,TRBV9,ASSVDQSTEAF
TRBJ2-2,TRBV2,ASTERGNTGELF
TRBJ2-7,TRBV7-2,ASSLGGPASYEQY
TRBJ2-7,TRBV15,ATSRDQVGNSYEQY
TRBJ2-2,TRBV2,ASKGLTNTGELF
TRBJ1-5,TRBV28,ASSPGTGGDWGFQPQH
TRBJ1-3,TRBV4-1,ASSSSGEGRNTIY
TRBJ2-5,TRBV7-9,ASSSSAGQETQY
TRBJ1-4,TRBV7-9,ASSSSIANEKLF
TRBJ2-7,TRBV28,ATWTSGSTLYEQY
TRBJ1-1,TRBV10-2,ASSESQGRTEAF
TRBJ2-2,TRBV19,ASSIEIYTGELF
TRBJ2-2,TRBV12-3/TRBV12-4,ASSGQFLNTGELF
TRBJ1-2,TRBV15,ATSRDPGNYGYT
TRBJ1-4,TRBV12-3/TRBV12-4,ASSLRAATNEKLF
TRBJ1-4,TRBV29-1,SVEEVSVGFNGNEKLF
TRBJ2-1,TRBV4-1,ASSQAGGALYNEQF
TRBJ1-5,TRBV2,ASSEWGRGLGNQPQH
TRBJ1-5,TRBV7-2,ASSLMGQGLQPQH
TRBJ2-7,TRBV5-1,ASSFLGSAESDEQY
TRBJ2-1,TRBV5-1,ASSDRDPGLEQF
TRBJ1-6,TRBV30,AWVSGDSYNSPLH
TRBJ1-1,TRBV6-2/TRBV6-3,ASSYGQISATEAF
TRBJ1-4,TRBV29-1,SVGESGTANEKLF
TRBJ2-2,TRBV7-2,ASSFRPGSGGELF
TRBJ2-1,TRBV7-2,ASSLDGTGGYEQF
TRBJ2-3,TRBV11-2,ASSSGTGLTDTQY
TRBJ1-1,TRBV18,ASSIQGAAEAF
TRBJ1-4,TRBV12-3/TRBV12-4,ASTTGLTNEKLF
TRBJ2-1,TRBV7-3,ASSQSRSEYNEQF
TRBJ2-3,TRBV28,ASSFVSGFGGMTDTQY
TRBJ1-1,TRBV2,ASRIRGAVDTEAF